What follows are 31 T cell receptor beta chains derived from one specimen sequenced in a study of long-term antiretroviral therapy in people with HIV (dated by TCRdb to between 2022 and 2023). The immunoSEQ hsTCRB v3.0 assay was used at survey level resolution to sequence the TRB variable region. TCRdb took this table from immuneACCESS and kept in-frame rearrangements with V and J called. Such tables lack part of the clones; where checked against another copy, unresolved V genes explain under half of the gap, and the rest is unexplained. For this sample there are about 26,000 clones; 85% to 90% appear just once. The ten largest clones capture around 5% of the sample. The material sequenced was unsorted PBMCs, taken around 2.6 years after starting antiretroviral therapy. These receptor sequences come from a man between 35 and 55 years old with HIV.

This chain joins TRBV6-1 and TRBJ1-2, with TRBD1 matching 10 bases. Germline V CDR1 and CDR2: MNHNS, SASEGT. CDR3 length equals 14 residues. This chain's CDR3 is CVLNRGQGTYGYTF. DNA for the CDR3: TGTGTTCTAAACAGGGGACAGGGGACCTATGGCTACACCTTC.

CDR3 DNA sequence: TGTGCCAGCAGCCCATCGGGGAGGGGTAACACTGAAGCTTTCTTT. Its protein is CASSPSGRGNTEAFF. This chain uses TRBV7-3 with TRBJ1-1; D perhaps matches TRBD1 (5 bases). V lost 5 bases to trimming and J lost 2 bases, with 15 bases between them. The length of the CDR3 is 15 residues. Germline-derived CDR1 and CDR2 are SGHTA and FQGTGA.

CDR3 bases: TGTGCCAGCAGCCCCCGACAGGGGATGACTGGAAACACCATATATTTT. It specifies CASSPRQGMTGNTIYF. The chain links TRBV7-2 to TRBJ1-3, with 8 bases matching TRBD1. CDR1 SGHTA and CDR2 FQGNSA come from the germline V gene. The CDR3 is 16 residues long. Germline trimming cut 5 bases from V and 2 bases from J; bases unmatched to any gene: 8.

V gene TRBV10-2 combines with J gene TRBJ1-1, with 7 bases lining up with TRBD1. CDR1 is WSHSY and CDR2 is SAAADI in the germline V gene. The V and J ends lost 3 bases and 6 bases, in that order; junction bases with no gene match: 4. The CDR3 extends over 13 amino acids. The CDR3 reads CASSERGLAEAFF. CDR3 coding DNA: TGCGCCAGCAGTGAAAGGGGGCTCGCTGAAGCTTTCTTT.

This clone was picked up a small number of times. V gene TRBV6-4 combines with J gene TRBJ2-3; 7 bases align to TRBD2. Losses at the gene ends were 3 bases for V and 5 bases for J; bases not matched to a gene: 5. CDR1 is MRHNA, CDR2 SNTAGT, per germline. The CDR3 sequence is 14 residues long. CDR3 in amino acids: CASSEGTGGDTQYF. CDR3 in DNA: TGTGCCAGCAGTGAGGGGACGGGAGGAGATACGCAGTATTTT.

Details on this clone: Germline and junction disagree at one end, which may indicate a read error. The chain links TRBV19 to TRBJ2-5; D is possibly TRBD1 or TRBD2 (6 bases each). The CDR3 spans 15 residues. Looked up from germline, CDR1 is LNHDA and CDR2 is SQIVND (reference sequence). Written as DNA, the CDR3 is TGTGCCAGTAGTATAGATCTGGGCCCTAGGGGGGACATGGACTTC. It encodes CASSIDLGPRGDMDF.

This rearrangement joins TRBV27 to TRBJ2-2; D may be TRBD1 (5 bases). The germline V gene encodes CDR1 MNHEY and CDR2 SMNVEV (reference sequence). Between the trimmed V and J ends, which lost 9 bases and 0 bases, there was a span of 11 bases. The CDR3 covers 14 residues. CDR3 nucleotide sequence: TGTGCCAGTACAGGCCGCCCGAACACCGGGGAGCTGTTTTTT. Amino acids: CASTGRPNTGELFF.

The CDR3 reads CASSLVFGGTGEQFF. The CDR3, as DNA: TGTGCCAGCAGCTTGGTTTTTGGAGGGACCGGGGAGCAGTTCTTC. The rearrangement uses TRBV11-1 and TRBJ2-1, with D tentatively TRBD2 (6 bases). There are 15 residues in the CDR3. Germline V gene lookup returns CDR1 SGHAT and CDR2 FQDESV (reference sequence). V lost 3 bases, J lost 10 bases, and 19 bases lay in between.

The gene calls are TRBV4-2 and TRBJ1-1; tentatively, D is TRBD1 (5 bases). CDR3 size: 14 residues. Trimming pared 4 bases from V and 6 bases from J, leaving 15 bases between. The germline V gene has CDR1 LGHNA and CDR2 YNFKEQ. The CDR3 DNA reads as TGTGCCAGCAGCCGCCCAGAGCAGGGACCTGAAGCTTTCTTT. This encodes CASSRPEQGPEAFF.

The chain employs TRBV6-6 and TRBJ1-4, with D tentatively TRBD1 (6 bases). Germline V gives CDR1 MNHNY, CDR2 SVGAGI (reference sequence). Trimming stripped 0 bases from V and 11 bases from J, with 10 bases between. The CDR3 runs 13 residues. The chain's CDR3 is CASSYSERGKLFF. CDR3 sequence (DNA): TGTGCCAGCAGTTACTCGGAAAGGGGGAAACTGTTTTTT.

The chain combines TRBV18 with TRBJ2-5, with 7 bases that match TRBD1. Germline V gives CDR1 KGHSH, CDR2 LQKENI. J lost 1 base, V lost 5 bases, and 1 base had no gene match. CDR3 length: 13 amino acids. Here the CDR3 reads CASSTGVQETQYF. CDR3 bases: TGTGCCAGCTCAACAGGGGTCCAAGAGACCCAGTACTTC.

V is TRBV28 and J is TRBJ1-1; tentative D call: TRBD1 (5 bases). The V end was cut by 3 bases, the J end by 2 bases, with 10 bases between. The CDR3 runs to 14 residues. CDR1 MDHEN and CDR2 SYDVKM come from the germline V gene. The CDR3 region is CASSFRGGNTEAFF. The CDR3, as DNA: TGTGCCAGCAGTTTTCGGGGGGGAAACACTGAAGCTTTCTTT.

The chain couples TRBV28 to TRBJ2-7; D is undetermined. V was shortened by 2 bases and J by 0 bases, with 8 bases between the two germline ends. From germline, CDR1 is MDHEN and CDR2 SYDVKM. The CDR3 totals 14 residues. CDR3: CASSLRASSYEQYF. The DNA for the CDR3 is TGTGCCAGCAGTTTACGGGCAAGCTCCTACGAGCAGTACTTC.

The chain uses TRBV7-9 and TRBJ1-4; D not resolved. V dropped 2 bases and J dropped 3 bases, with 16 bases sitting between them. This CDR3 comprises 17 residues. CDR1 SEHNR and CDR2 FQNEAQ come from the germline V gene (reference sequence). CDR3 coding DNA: TGTGCCAGCAGCTTAAAGGTTGGCGATCAATCTAATGAAAAACTGTTTTTT. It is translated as CASSLKVGDQSNEKLFF.

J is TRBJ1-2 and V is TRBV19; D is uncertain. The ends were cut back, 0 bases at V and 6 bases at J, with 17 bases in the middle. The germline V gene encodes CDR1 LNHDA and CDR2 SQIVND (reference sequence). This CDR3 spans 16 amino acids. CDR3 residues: CASSIDVRTLEDGYTF. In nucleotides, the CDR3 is TGTGCCAGTAGTATAGATGTTAGAACACTTGAAGATGGCTACACCTTC.

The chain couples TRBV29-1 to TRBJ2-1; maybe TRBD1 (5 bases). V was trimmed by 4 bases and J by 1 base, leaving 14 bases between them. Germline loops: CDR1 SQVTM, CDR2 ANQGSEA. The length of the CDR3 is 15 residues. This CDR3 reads CSVGRVGPSYNEQFF. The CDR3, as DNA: TGCAGCGTTGGAAGAGTGGGGCCTTCCTACAATGAGCAGTTCTTC.

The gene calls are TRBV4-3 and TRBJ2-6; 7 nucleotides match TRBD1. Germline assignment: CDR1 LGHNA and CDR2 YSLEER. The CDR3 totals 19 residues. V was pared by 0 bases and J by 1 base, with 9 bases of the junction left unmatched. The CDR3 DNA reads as TGCGCCAGCAGCCAAGACCCAGGGGGAAGCTATTCTGGGGCCAACGTCCTGACTTTC. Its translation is CASSQDPGGSYSGANVLTF.

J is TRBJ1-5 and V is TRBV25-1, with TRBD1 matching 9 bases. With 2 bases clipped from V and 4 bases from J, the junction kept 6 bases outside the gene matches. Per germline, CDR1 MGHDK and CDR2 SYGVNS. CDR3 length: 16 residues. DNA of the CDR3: TGTGCCAGCAGTGAAGCCGGGACAGGGTATAATCAGCCCCAGCATTTT. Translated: CASSEAGTGYNQPQHF.

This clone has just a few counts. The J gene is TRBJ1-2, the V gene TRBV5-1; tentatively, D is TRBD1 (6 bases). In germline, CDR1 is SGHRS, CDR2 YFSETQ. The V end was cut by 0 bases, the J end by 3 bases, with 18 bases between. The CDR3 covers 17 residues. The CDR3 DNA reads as TGCGCCAGCAGCTTGGCCCAATTAACAGGGTCGGACTATGGCTACACCTTC. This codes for CASSLAQLTGSDYGYTF.

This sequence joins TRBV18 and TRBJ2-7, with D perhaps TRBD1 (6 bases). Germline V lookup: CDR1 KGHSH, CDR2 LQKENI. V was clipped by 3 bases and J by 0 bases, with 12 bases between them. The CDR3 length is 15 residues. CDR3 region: CASSPTGLSSYEQYF. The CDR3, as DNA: TGTGCCAGCTCACCGACAGGTCTCAGCTCCTACGAGCAGTACTTC.

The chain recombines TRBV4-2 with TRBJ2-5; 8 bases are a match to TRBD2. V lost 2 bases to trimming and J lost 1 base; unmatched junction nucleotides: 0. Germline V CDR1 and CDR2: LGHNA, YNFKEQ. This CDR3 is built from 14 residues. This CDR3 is CASSQRGGQETQYF. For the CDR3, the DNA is TGTGCCAGCAGCCAACGGGGGGGCCAAGAGACCCAGTACTTC.

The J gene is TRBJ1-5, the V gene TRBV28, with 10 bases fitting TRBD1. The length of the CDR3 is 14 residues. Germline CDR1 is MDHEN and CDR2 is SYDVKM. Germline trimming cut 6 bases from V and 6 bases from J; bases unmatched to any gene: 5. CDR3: CASSPDRGLQPQHF. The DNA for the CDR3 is TGTGCCAGCAGCCCTGACAGGGGGCTTCAGCCCCAGCATTTT.

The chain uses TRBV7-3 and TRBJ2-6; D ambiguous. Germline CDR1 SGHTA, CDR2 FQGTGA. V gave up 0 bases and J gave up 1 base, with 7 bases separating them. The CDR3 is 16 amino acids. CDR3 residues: CASSLTGGSGANVLTF. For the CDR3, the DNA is TGTGCCAGCAGCTTAACAGGTGGTTCTGGGGCCAACGTCCTGACTTTC.

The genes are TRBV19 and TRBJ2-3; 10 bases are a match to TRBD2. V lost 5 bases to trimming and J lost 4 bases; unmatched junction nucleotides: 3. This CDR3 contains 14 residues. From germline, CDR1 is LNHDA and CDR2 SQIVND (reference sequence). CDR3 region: CASSPGLAPDTQYF. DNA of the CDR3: TGTGCCAGTAGTCCGGGACTAGCGCCAGATACGCAGTATTTT.

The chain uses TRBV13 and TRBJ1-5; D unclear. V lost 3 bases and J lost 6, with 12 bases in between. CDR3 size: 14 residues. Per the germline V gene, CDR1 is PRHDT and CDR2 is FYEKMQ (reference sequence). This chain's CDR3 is CASSLSPESQPQHF. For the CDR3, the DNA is TGTGCCAGCAGCTTGAGTCCGGAGAGTCAGCCCCAGCATTTT.

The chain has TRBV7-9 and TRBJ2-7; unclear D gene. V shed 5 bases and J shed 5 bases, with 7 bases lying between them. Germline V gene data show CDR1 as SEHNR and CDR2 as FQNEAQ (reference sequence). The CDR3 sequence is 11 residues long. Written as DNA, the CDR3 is TGTGCCAGCAGCCCTAGTAACGAGCAGTACTTC. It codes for CASSPSNEQYF.

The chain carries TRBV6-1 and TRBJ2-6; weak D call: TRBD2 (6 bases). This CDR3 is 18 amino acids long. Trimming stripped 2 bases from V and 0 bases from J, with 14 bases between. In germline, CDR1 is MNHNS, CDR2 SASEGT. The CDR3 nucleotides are TGTGCCAGCAGTGAATTCCGAGGGACTTCCTCTGGGGCCAACGTCCTGACTTTC. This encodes CASSEFRGTSSGANVLTF.

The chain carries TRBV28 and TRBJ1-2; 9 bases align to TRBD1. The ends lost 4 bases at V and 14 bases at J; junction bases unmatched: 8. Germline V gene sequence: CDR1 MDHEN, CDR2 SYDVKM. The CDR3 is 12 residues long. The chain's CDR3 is CASSSGTGTRTF. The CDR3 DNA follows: TGTGCCAGCAGTTCCGGGACAGGGACGCGGACCTTC.

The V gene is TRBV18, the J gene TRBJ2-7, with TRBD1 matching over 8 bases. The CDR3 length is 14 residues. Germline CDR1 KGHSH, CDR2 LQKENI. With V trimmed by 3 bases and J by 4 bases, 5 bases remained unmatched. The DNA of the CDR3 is TGTGCCAGCTCACCCGGACAGGGAGATTACGAGCAGTACTTC. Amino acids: CASSPGQGDYEQYF.

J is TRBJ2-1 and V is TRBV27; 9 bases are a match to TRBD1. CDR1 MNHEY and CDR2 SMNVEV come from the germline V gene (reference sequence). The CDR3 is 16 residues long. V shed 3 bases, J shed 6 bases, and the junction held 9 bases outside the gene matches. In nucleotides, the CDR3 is TGTGCCAGCAGTTTGGATTACTCGACAGGGGGCAATGAGCAGTTCTTC. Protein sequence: CASSLDYSTGGNEQFF.

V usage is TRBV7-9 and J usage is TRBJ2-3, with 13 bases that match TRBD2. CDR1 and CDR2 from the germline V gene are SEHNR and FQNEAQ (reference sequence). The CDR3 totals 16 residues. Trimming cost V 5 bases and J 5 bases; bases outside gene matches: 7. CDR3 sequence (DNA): TGTGCCAGCAGCCAACTAGCGGGGGGGCCGGGAGATACGCAGTATTTT. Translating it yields CASSQLAGGPGDTQYF.